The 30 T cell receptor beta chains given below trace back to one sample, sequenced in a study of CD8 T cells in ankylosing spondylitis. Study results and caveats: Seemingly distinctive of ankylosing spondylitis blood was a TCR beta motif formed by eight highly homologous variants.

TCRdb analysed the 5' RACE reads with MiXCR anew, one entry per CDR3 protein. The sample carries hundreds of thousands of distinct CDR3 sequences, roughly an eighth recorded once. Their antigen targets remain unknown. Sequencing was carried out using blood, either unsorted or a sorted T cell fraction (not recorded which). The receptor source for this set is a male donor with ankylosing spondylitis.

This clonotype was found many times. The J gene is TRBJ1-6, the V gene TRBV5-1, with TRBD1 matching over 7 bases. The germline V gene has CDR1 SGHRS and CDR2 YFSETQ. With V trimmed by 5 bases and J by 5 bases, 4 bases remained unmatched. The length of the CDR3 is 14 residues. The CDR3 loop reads CASRSGTDNSPLHF. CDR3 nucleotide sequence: TGCGCCAGCAGAAGTGGGACAGATAATTCACCCCTCCACTTT.

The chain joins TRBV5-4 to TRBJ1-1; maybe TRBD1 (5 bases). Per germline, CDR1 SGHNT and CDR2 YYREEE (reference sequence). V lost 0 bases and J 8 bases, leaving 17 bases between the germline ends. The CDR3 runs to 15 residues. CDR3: CASSLAAGRDMEAFF. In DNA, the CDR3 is TGTGCCAGCAGCTTGGCTGCAGGGCGGGATATGGAAGCTTTCTTT.

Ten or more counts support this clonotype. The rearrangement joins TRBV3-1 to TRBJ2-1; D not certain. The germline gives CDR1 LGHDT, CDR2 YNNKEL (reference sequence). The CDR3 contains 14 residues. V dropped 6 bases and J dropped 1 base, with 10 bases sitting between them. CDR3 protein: CASSRGPSYNEQFF. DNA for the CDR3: TGTGCCAGCAGTCGCGGACCTTCCTACAATGAGCAGTTCTTC.

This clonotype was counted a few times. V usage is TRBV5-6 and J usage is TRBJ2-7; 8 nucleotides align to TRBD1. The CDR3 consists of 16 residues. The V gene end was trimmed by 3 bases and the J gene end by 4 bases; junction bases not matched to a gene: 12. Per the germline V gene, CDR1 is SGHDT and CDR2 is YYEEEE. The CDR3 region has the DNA TGTGCCAGCAGCTCATTGACAGGGGAAGGTGGGTACGAGCAGTACTTC. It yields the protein CASSSLTGEGGYEQYF.

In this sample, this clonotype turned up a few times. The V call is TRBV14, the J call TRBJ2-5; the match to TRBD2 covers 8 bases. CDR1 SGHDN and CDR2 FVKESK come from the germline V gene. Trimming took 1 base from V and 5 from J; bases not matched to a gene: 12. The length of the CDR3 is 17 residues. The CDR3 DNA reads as TGTGCCAGCAGCCAAGCTGTAGGTAGCGGGATTCCGGAGACCCAGTACTTC. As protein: CASSQAVGSGIPETQYF.

The CDR3: CATSRGFRGPGTEAFF. CDR3 sequence (DNA): TGTGCCACCAGCAGGGGTTTCAGGGGGCCGGGCACTGAAGCTTTCTTT. This chain uses TRBV15 with TRBJ1-1; TRBD1 aligns across 8 bases. Germline V gene data show CDR1 as LNHNV and CDR2 as YYDKDF (reference sequence). This CDR3 region has 16 residues. Trimming cost V 3 bases and J 4 bases; bases outside gene matches: 10. Full variable domain (remainder filled in from reference TRBV15 and TRBJ1-1): DAMVIQNPRYQVTQFGKPVTLSCSQTLNHNVMYWYQQKSSQAPKLLFHYYDKDFNNEADTPDNFQSRRPNTSFCFLDIRSPGLGDTAMYLCATSRGFRGPGTEAFFGQGTRLTVV.

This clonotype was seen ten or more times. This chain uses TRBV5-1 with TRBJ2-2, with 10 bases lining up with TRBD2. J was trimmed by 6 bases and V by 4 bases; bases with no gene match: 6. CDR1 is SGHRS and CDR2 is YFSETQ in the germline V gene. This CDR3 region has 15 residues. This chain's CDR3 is CASSAGTSVAGELFF. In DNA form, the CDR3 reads TGCGCCAGCAGCGCCGGGACTAGCGTCGCCGGGGAGCTGTTTTTT.

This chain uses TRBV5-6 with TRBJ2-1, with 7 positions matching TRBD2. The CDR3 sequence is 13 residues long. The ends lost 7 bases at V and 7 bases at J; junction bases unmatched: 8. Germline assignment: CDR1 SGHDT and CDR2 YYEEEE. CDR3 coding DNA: TGTGCCAGCGGTCGGGACTATTTAAATGAGCAGTTCTTC. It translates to CASGRDYLNEQFF.

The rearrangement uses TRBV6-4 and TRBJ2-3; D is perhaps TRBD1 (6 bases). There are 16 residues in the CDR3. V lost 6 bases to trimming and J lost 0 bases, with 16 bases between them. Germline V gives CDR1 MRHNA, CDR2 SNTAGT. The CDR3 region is CASSHEGHTSTDTQYF. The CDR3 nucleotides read TGTGCCAGCAGCCACGAGGGACACACTAGCACAGATACGCAGTATTTT.

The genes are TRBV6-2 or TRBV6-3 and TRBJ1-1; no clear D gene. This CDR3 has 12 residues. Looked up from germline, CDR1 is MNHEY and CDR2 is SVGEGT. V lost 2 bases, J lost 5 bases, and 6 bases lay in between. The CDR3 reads CASSYRETEAFF. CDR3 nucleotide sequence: TGTGCCAGCAGTTACAGGGAAACTGAAGCTTTCTTT.

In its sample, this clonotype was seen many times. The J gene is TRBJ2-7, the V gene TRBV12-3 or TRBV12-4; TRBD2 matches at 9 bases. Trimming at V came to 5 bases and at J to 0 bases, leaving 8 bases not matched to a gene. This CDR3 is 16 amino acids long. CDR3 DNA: TGTGCCAGCAGTCCAAGGACTAGCGCCTACTCCTACGAGCAGTACTTC. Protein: CASSPRTSAYSYEQYF.

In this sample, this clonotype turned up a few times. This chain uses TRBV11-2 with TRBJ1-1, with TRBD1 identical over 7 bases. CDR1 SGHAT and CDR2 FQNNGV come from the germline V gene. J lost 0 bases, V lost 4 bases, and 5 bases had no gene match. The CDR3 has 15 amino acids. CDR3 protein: CASSSTGTVNTEAFF. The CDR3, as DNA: TGTGCCAGCAGCTCAACCGGGACAGTGAACACTGAAGCTTTCTTT.

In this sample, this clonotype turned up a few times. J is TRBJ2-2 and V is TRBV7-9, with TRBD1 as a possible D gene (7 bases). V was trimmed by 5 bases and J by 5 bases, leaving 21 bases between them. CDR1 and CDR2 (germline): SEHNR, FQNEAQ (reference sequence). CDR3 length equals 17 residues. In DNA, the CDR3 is TGTGCCAGCAGCCCACGGCGCCAGGGGGGAAGGACCGGGGAGCTGTTTTTT. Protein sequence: CASSPRRQGGRTGELFF.

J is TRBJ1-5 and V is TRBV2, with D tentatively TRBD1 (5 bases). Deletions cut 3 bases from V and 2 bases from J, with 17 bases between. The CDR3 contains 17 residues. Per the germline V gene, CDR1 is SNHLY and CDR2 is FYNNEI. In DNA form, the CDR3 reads TGTGCCAGCAGTGATTTGCCAGGGTGGCGACGCAATCAGCCCCAGCATTTT. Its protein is CASSDLPGWRRNQPQHF.

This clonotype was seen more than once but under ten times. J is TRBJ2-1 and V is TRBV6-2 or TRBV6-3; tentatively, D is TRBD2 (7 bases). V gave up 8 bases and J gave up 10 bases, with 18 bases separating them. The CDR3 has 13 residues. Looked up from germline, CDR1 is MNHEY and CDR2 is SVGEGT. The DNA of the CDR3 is TGTGCCAGCGTTAGGGGGGGCTTGGGGGAGCAGTTCTTC. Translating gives CASVRGGLGEQFF.

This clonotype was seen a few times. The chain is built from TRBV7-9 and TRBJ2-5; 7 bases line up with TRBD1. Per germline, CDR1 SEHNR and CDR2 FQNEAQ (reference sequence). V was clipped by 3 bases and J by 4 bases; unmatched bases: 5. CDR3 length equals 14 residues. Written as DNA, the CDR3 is TGTGCCAGCAGCTTTGACAGGGAGCGAGAGACCCAGTACTTC. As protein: CASSFDRERETQYF.

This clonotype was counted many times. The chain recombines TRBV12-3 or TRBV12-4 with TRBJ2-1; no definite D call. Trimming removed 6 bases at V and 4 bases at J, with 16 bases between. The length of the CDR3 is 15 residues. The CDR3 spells CASSFWRVGYNEQFF. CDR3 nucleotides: TGTGCCAGCAGCTTCTGGAGAGTCGGGTACAATGAGCAGTTCTTC.

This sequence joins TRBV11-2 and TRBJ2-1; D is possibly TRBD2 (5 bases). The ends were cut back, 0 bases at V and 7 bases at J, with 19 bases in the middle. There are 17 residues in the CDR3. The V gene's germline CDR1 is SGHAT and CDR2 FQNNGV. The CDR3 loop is CASSLDKRSGLGNEQFF. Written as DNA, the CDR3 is TGTGCCAGCAGCTTAGATAAGAGGAGCGGTCTAGGGAATGAGCAGTTCTTC.

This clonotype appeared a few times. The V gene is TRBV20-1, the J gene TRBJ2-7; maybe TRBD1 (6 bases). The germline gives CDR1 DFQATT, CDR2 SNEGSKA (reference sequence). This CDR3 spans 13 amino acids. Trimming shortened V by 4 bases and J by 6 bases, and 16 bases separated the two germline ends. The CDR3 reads CSAIPTGTVEQYV. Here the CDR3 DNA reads TGCAGTGCTATTCCCACAGGGACGGTCGAGCAGTACGTC.

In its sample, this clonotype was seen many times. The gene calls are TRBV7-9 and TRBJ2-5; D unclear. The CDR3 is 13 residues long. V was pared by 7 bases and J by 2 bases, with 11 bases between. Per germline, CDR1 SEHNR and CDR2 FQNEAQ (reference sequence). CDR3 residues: CASTPDGQETQYF. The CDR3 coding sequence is TGTGCCAGCACCCCCGACGGTCAAGAGACCCAGTACTTC.

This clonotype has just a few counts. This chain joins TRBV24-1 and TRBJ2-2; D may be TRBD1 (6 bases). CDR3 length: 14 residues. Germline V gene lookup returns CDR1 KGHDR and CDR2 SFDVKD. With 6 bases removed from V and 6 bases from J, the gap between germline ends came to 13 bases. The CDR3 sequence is CATSRGFAAGELFF. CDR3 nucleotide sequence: TGTGCCACCAGTAGGGGGTTTGCGGCCGGGGAGCTGTTTTTT.

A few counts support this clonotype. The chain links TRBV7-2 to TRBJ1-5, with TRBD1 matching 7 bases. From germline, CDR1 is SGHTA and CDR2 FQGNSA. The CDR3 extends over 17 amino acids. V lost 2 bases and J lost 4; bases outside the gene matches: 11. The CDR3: CASSLPTDRVTNQPQHF. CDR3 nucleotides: TGTGCCAGCAGCTTACCCACAGACAGGGTTACGAATCAGCCCCAGCATTTT.

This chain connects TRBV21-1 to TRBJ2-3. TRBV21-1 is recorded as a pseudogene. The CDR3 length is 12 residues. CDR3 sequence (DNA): TGTGCCAGCAGCAAAGCTGAAGATACGCAGTATTTT. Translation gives CASSKAEDTQYF.

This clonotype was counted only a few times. The CDR3 bases are TGTGCCAGCAGCAGGAGCCGGGACGGATTTTACAATGAGCAGTTCTTC. Its translation: CASSRSRDGFYNEQFF. J is TRBJ2-1 and V is TRBV14; D assignment may be TRBD1 or TRBD2 (5 bases each). This CDR3 is 16 amino acids long. Germline V gene data show CDR1 as SGHDN and CDR2 as FVKESK. V lost 5 bases and J 4 bases, leaving 18 bases between the germline ends.

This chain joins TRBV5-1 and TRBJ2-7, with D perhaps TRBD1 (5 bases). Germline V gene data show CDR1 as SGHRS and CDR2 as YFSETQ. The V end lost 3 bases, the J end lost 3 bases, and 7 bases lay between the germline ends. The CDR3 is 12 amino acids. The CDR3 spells CASSSTDYEQYF. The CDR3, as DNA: TGCGCCAGCAGCTCGACAGACTACGAGCAGTACTTC.

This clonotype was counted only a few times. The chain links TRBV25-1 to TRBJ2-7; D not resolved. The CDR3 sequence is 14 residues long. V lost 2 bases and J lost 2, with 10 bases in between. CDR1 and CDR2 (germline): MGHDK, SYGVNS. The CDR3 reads CASSENYGTYEQYV. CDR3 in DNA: TGTGCCAGCAGTGAAAATTACGGAACCTACGAGCAGTACGTC.

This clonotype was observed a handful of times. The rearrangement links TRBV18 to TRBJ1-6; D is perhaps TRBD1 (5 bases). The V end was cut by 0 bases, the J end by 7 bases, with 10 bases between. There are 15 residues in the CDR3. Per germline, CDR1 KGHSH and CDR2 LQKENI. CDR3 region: CASSPPEAGNSPLHF. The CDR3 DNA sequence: TGTGCCAGCTCACCACCGGAGGCAGGGAATTCACCCCTCCACTTT.

CDR3 sequence (DNA): TGCAGCGTTGAAGCCAGTCAAATCGGTGGGGCCAACGTCCTGACTTTC. Protein: CSVEASQIGGANVLTF. The chain has TRBV29-1 and TRBJ2-6; D remains unclear. The CDR3 sequence is 16 residues long. Trimming pared 1 base from V and 3 bases from J, leaving 13 bases between. Germline loops: CDR1 SQVTM, CDR2 ANQGSEA.

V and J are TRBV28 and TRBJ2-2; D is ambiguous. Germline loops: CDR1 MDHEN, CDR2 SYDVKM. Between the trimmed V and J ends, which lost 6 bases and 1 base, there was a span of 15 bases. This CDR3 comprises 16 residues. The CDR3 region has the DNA TGTGCCAGCAGATATCGGGCAGCGTTGAACACCGGGGAGCTGTTTTTT. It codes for CASRYRAALNTGELFF.

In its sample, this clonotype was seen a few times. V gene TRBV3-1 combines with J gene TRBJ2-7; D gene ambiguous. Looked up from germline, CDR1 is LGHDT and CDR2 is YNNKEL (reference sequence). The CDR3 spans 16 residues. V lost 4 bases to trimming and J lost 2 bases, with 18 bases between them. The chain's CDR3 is CASSLVMGSSTYEQYV. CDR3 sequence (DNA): TGTGCCAGCAGCCTAGTGATGGGAAGTTCTACCTACGAGCAGTACGTC.